This TCR beta chain was captured by sequencing in a study of blood T cell repertoires in COVID-19. Study overall: T cells, B-cell-depleted T cells, or PBMCs supplied cDNA or gDNA.

While infection was still active, Seattle patients were enrolled and then followed longitudinally. Study processing details: Amplification of reference gene primers was used by the study to estimate nucleated cell counts. Repertoires were generated with immunoSEQ multiplex PCR, while TCRdb's copy carries only in-frame clones and drops some. The DNA was the basis for D and trimming; V, J and clone size are from that table. The sample yields 250,000 to 400,000 clones, about nine tenths seen once. This CDR3 is built from 14 residues. The V gene end was trimmed by 5 bases and the J gene end by 8 bases; junction bases not matched to a gene: 11. Germline V gene sequence: CDR1 MNHEY, CDR2 SMNVEV (reference sequence).

The source material was peripheral blood. This rearrangement joins TRBV27 to TRBJ1-1; 7 nucleotides match TRBD1. The sequence derives from a woman aged 25 to 39 with COVID-19, enrolled during active disease. CDR3: CASSQRDRDSEAFF. CDR3 nucleotide sequence: TGTGCCAGCAGTCAACGCGACAGGGATTCCGAAGCTTTCTTT.